This T cell receptor (beta chain) comes out of a study of early T cells in non-severe SARS-CoV-2 infection. About the research overall: Sequencing targeted bulk RNA from unsorted whole blood, leaving chains unpaired.

CDR1 and CDR2 (germline): SQVTM, ANQGSEA. The CDR3 length is 12 residues. Trimming took 6 bases from V and 8 from J; bases not matched to a gene: 4. Molecules of cDNA were individually given unique molecular identifiers that were attached to them. TCRdb redid the calling of the 5' RACE reads with MiXCR, one entry per CDR3 protein. Of 95,000 to 100,000 distinct CDR3 sequences listed, more than 9.5% are singletons. The chain employs TRBV29-1 and TRBJ1-2, with 12 bases identical to TRBD1. The source material was whole blood. The receptor comes from an adult who was a healthcare worker with PCR-confirmed SARS-CoV-2 infection or an uninfected control (not recorded which). This CDR3 is CSVRDRGRGYTF. CDR3 sequence (DNA): TGCAGCGTCCGGGACAGGGGGCGAGGCTACACCTTC.